These 22 T cell receptor beta chains came from one sample sequenced in a study of blood T cells in healthy people across ages. The use of a sample-barcoded 5' primer and a J-beta primer mix characterized a second PCR of roughly 7 to 12 cycles. TCRdb redid the calling of the 5' RACE reads with MiXCR, one entry per CDR3 protein. The sample holds about 1,400,000 distinct CDR3 sequences, around 55% seen once. Material: blood. The origin of the receptors is a man between 18 and 35 years old in good health.

The V and J genes are TRBV10-3 and TRBJ2-1; a possible D gene is TRBD2 (5 bases). In germline, CDR1 is ENHRY, CDR2 SYGVKD. The ends were cut back, 7 bases at V and 1 base at J, with 17 bases in the middle. CDR3 length: 16 residues. In DNA, the CDR3 is TGTGCCATCAAACTCGAAAGCGGATCTTCCTACAATGAGCAGTTCTTC. Amino acid sequence: CAIKLESGSSYNEQFF.

The chain carries TRBV20-1 and TRBJ2-3, with D possibly matching TRBD2 (6 bases). This CDR3 region has 13 residues. The germline V gene encodes CDR1 DFQATT and CDR2 SNEGSKA (reference sequence). The germline V and J ends were trimmed by 0 bases and 12 bases, with 16 bases remaining between them. CDR3 amino acids: CSARERDSSSQYF. The CDR3 coding sequence is TGCAGTGCTAGAGAGCGGGACTCCTCGAGTCAGTATTTT.

J is TRBJ2-3 and V is TRBV6-2 or TRBV6-3, with 7 bases matching TRBD2. The V segment lost 0 bases and the J segment 1 base; nucleotides outside the gene matches: 7. CDR3 size: 17 residues. The germline gives CDR1 MNHEY, CDR2 SVGEGT. The CDR3 is CASSYSEASGGTDTQYF. The CDR3 nucleotides read TGTGCCAGCAGTTACTCCGAAGCGAGCGGGGGCACAGATACGCAGTATTTT.

This sequence joins TRBV20-1 and TRBJ2-1; D unresolved. The germline V gene encodes CDR1 DFQATT and CDR2 SNEGSKA (reference sequence). V lost 3 bases, J lost 5 bases, and 14 bases lay in between. There are 14 residues in the CDR3. The CDR3 loop is CSARVSLDNNEQFF. Here the CDR3 DNA reads TGCAGTGCTAGGGTGTCCCTAGACAACAATGAGCAGTTCTTC.

The chain carries TRBV27 and TRBJ1-2; no firm D call. Trimming took off 6 bases at V and 13 bases at J, with 21 bases between the two ends. CDR1 MNHEY and CDR2 SMNVEV come from the germline V gene (reference sequence). This CDR3 has 13 residues. CDR3 DNA sequence: TGTGCCAGCAGGCGAGCGCCCACAAACCAAAGCACCTTC. Protein product: CASRRAPTNQSTF.

J is TRBJ2-1 and V is TRBV2; no clear D gene. Trimming cost V 6 bases and J 1 base, with 10 bases left between them. CDR3 length: 14 residues. The germline CDR1 and CDR2 sequences are SNHLY and FYNNEI. The CDR3 is CASSPSRSYNEQFF. The CDR3 bases are TGTGCCAGCAGCCCAAGCAGGTCCTACAATGAGCAGTTCTTC.

The chain has TRBV7-2 and TRBJ2-5; 14 bases align to TRBD2. The length of the CDR3 is 18 residues. The germline V gene has CDR1 SGHTA and CDR2 FQGNSA. With V trimmed by 5 bases and J by 5 bases, 13 bases remained unmatched. CDR3 sequence reads: CASSLGLAGGSLGETQYF. The CDR3 DNA follows: TGTGCCAGCAGCCTCGGACTAGCGGGGGGAAGTTTGGGCGAGACCCAGTACTTC.

V gene TRBV29-1 combines with J gene TRBJ2-7; D possibly corresponds to TRBD1 (5 bases). V lost 4 bases and J lost 0, with 10 bases in between. Per the germline V gene, CDR1 is SQVTM and CDR2 is ANQGSEA. The CDR3 covers 13 residues. CDR3 nucleotides: TGCAGCGTTGCCAGGGAAAGCTCCTACGAGCAGTACTTC. Its protein is CSVARESSYEQYF.

The chain joins TRBV6-1 to TRBJ1-3, with D possibly TRBD1 on 6 matching bases. This CDR3 contains 14 residues. The germline CDR1 and CDR2 sequences are MNHNS and SASEGT. V lost 11 bases and J 3 bases, leaving 17 bases between the germline ends. The CDR3 nucleotides read TGTGCCGGACAGACAGGAGCGAGTGGAAACACCATATATTTT. Residues: CAGQTGASGNTIYF.

The V call is TRBV5-4, the J call TRBJ2-2; 9 bases fit TRBD1. With 4 bases clipped from V and 9 bases from J, the junction kept 10 bases outside the gene matches. Per the germline V gene, CDR1 is SGHNT and CDR2 is YYREEE (reference sequence). The CDR3 is 15 residues long. The CDR3 coding sequence is TGTGCCAGCAGCAGCTCCGGGACAGGGACCAGGGAGCTGTTTTTT. Amino acid sequence: CASSSSGTGTRELFF.

This clonotype has just a few counts. The V and J genes are TRBV6-5 and TRBJ2-7; D possibly corresponds to TRBD2 (5 bases). Trimming took off 3 bases at V and 0 bases at J, with 18 bases between the two ends. Germline values: CDR1 MNHEY, CDR2 SVGAGI. This CDR3 region has 17 residues. In nucleotides, the CDR3 is TGTGCCAGCAGTTATCGGCTCGGACTCGCAAGCTCCTACGAGCAGTACTTC. The encoded protein is CASSYRLGLASSYEQYF.

The chain is built from TRBV6-4 and TRBJ2-7, with 9 bases fitting TRBD1. Germline V lookup: CDR1 MRHNA, CDR2 SNTAGT. The CDR3 length is 16 residues. V trimming: 2 bases; J trimming: 7 bases; junction bases outside the gene matches: 12. The CDR3 DNA follows: TGTGCCAGCAGTGACAGGGCGGGACAGGGATACAATGAGCAGTACTTC. It translates to CASSDRAGQGYNEQYF.

This clonotype turned up a few times. The V call is TRBV27, the J call TRBJ2-7; TRBD2 is a possible D gene (6 bases). CDR3 length: 14 amino acids. The germline gives CDR1 MNHEY, CDR2 SMNVEV (reference sequence). The V end was cut by 6 bases, the J end by 2 bases, with 14 bases between. CDR3 in DNA: TGTGCCAGCAGGGTAATGGGAGGCCCCTACGAGCAGTACTTC. Protein sequence: CASRVMGGPYEQYF.

This chain connects TRBV9 to TRBJ2-1; TRBD2 is a possible D gene (5 bases). CDR3 length: 19 residues. V was pared by 0 bases and J by 2 bases, with 21 bases between. Germline V gene lookup returns CDR1 SGDLS and CDR2 YYNGEE. CDR3: CASSVAPPRVEPPYNEQFF. The CDR3 nucleotides read TGTGCCAGCAGCGTAGCCCCCCCGAGGGTTGAACCCCCCTACAATGAGCAGTTCTTC.

This rearrangement joins TRBV27 to TRBJ2-1; the D gene is possibly TRBD2 (5 bases). The V end was cut by 5 bases, the J end by 7 bases, with 18 bases between. The CDR3 sequence is 15 residues long. Germline V CDR1 and CDR2: MNHEY, SMNVEV (reference sequence). DNA for the CDR3: TGTGCCAGCAGTCCCCCAGACGTTAGCGTGAATGAGCAGTTCTTC. Amino acids: CASSPPDVSVNEQFF.

The chain employs TRBV6-7 and TRBJ2-1; the D gene is possibly TRBD2 (5 bases). TRBV6-7 is recorded as an ORF, its role being uncertain. The CDR3 is 12 residues long. V lost 6 bases and J 15 bases, leaving 18 bases between the germline ends. In DNA form, the CDR3 reads TGTGCCAGCAGGCCCTCGGACTTAAGGGTGTTCTTC. Translating it yields CASRPSDLRVFF.

This clonotype was seen a handful of times. The rearrangement joins TRBV27 to TRBJ2-4; TRBD1 aligns across 8 bases. The DNA end is a closer match to TRBJ2-7, so the J assignment may be wrong. Germline CDR1 reads MNHEY; CDR2 reads SMNVEV (reference sequence). The CDR3 is made up of 14 amino acids. The CDR3 coding sequence is TGTGCCAGCAGTTGGGGCAGGGGGCAGTACGAGCAGTACTTC. This codes for CASSWGRGQYEQYF.

This clonotype was counted once. V usage is TRBV20-1 and J usage is TRBJ2-1; D unclear. The CDR3 runs to 13 residues. Trimming stripped 2 bases from V and 7 bases from J, with 12 bases between. CDR1 and CDR2 from the germline V gene are DFQATT and SNEGSKA (reference sequence). DNA of the CDR3: TGCAGTGCTAGATATCCTGGGATAAATGAGCAGTTCTTC. It encodes CSARYPGINEQFF.

The chain uses TRBV10-3 and TRBJ2-3, with D perhaps matching TRBD1 or TRBD2 (7 bases each). The V and J ends lost 8 bases and 6 bases respectively, with 21 bases between them. The CDR3 has 15 amino acids. Germline values: CDR1 ENHRY, CDR2 SYGVKD. CDR3 in amino acids: CAIGSGTAVGDTQYF. Written as DNA, the CDR3 is TGTGCCATCGGGAGCGGGACAGCGGTTGGGGATACGCAGTATTTT.

V and J are TRBV11-2 and TRBJ2-1; 13 bases map to TRBD2. The germline CDR1 and CDR2 sequences are SGHAT and FQNNGV. The CDR3 extends over 22 amino acids. After removal of 1 base from V and 2 bases from J, the junction contained 17 bases not matched to a gene. In nucleotides, the CDR3 is TGTGCCAGCAGCTTAGGCCCTTTTCGACTAGCGGGAGGTACCGCCGCCTACAATGAGCAGTTCTTC. Its protein is CASSLGPFRLAGGTAAYNEQFF.

This clonotype was detected a few times. The chain uses TRBV20-1 and TRBJ1-5; D is ambiguous. Germline CDR1 is DFQATT and CDR2 is SNEGSKA (reference sequence). This CDR3 spans 12 amino acids. Trimming pared 4 bases from V and 1 base from J, leaving 5 bases between. The CDR3 is CSATGSNQPQHF. As DNA, the CDR3 is TGCAGTGCTACCGGGAGCAATCAGCCCCAGCATTTT.

This rearrangement joins TRBV27 to TRBJ2-5; possible D gene TRBD2, 5 bases. Germline CDR1 is MNHEY and CDR2 is SMNVEV (reference sequence). The CDR3 is made up of 13 amino acids. V was cut by 6 bases and J by 11 bases, with 19 bases left in between. The CDR3 sequence is CASRSRLAGEQYF. In DNA, the CDR3 is TGTGCCAGCAGGAGCAGGTTGGCGGGTGAGCAGTACTTC.